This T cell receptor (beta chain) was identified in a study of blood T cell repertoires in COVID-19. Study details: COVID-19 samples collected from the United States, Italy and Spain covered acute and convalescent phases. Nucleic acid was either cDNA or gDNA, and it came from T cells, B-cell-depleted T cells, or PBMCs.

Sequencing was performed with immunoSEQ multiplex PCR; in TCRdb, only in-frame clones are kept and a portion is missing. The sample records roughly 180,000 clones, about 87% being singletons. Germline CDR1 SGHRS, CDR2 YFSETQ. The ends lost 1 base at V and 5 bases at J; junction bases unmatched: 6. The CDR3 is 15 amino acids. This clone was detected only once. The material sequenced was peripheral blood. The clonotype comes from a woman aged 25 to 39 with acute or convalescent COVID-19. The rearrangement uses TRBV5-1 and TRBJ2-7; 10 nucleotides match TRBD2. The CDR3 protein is CASSLSVAGGDEQYF. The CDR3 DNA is TGCGCCAGCAGCTTGTCGGTAGCGGGAGGAGACGAGCAGTACTTC.